These 19 T cell receptor beta chains share one sample of origin, sequenced in a study of cytomegalovirus exposure and HLA in healthy donors (dated by TCRdb to the late 2010s). The receptor library was made with the immunoSEQ multiplex PCR assay. For the multiplex PCR, a mixture combining 60 forward primers for TCR Vbeta segments and 13 reverse primers for TCR Jbeta segments was used. In its TCRdb copy, this immuneACCESS table keeps in-frame sequences only and misses some clones. Where compared with another copy, unresolved V genes explain less than half of these, and the others have no known cause. The table for this sample lists some 150,000 clones; around three quarters of them were counted only once. The top ten hold around 6.7% of the sample. Sequencing was carried out using PBMCs. The receptors derive from a woman in her thirties or forties in good health and CMV-seropositive.

The V gene is TRBV9, the J gene TRBJ2-5; TRBD2 matches 8 bases. Trimming cost V 0 bases and J 4 bases; bases outside gene matches: 5. The CDR3 length is 15 residues. Per the germline V gene, CDR1 is SGDLS and CDR2 is YYNGEE. The CDR3 nucleotides read TGTGCCAGCAGCGTAGGTAGTAGCGGGGTAGAGACCCAGTACTTC. As protein: CASSVGSSGVETQYF.

The V call is TRBV19, the J call TRBJ1-2; D unclear. In germline, CDR1 is LNHDA, CDR2 SQIVND (reference sequence). This CDR3 region has 14 residues. V was shortened by 5 bases and J by 2 bases, with 12 bases between the two germline ends. The CDR3 region is CASSRYSVNYGYTF. The DNA of the CDR3 is TGTGCCAGTAGTCGATACAGTGTGAACTATGGCTACACCTTC. Using reference TRBV19 and TRBJ1-2 for the parts outside the CDR3, the full variable domain is DGGITQSPKYLFRKEGQNVTLSCEQNLNHDAMYWYRQDPGQGLRLIYYSQIVNDFQKGDIAEGYSVSREKKESFPLTVTSAQKNPTAFYLCASSRYSVNYGYTFGSGTRLTVV.

V gene TRBV7-9 combines with J gene TRBJ1-5, with D possibly matching TRBD1 (5 bases). V shed 1 base and J shed 6 bases, with 10 bases lying between them. Germline V gene sequence: CDR1 SEHNR, CDR2 FQNEAQ (reference sequence). There are 14 residues in the CDR3. The CDR3: CASSLEGSSQPQHF. The CDR3 bases are TGTGCCAGCAGCTTAGAGGGGTCCAGTCAGCCCCAGCATTTT.

The genes are TRBV5-1 and TRBJ2-2; 10 nucleotides align to TRBD1. This CDR3 comprises 16 residues. The germline V gene encodes CDR1 SGHRS and CDR2 YFSETQ. V lost 0 bases, J lost 2 bases, and 1 base stayed unmatched. The CDR3 DNA sequence: TGCGCCAGCAGCTTGGCGACAGGGGGCAACACCGGGGAGCTGTTTTTT. This gives the protein CASSLATGGNTGELFF.

The J gene is TRBJ2-3, the V gene TRBV19; 8 nucleotides match TRBD2. This CDR3 has 14 amino acids. The germline CDR1 and CDR2 sequences are LNHDA and SQIVND (reference sequence). The V gene end was trimmed by 2 bases and the J gene end by 4 bases; junction bases not matched to a gene: 2. CDR3 nucleotide sequence: TGTGCCAGTAGTATAAGCGGGGGTGCAGATACGCAGTATTTT. Encoded protein: CASSISGGADTQYF.

This rearrangement joins TRBV9 to TRBJ2-3; 8 bases fit TRBD2. There are 14 residues in the CDR3. CDR1 is SGDLS and CDR2 is YYNGEE in the germline V gene. With V trimmed by 5 bases and J by 6 bases, 8 bases remained unmatched. The CDR3 coding sequence is TGTGCCAGCAGTCTAACTCGACTAGCGGATACGCAGTATTTT. Translating gives CASSLTRLADTQYF.

The J gene is TRBJ2-1, the V gene TRBV27; 7 bases are shared with TRBD2. The germline CDR1 and CDR2 sequences are MNHEY and SMNVEV (reference sequence). This CDR3 spans 15 amino acids. V trimming: 5 bases; J trimming: 7 bases; junction bases outside the gene matches: 11. Here the CDR3 reads CASSLSRGSSNEQFF. The CDR3 nucleotides are TGTGCCAGCAGTCTCTCGCGGGGGTCGAGTAATGAGCAGTTCTTC.

The V and J genes are TRBV19 and TRBJ1-6; perhaps TRBD1 as D (6 bases). Germline CDR1 LNHDA, CDR2 SQIVND (reference sequence). This CDR3 spans 14 amino acids. With 4 bases removed from V and 12 bases from J, the gap between germline ends came to 16 bases. CDR3 DNA sequence: TGTGCCAGTAGTAACAGGGAGCTCGGCGTACCCCTCCACTTT. It translates to CASSNRELGVPLHF.

This rearrangement joins TRBV9 to TRBJ1-1; D possibly corresponds to TRBD1 (5 bases). The V end lost 0 bases, the J end lost 9 bases, and 12 bases lay between the germline ends. The CDR3 sequence is 13 residues long. Germline lookup yields CDR1 SGDLS and CDR2 YYNGEE. CDR3 nucleotide sequence: TGTGCCAGCAGCGTAGGGGAGGGGCGGAAAGCTTTCTTT. Translating gives CASSVGEGRKAFF.

The V and J genes are TRBV7-2 and TRBJ1-2; 7 positions agree with TRBD1. This CDR3 contains 15 residues. V dropped 0 bases and J dropped 4; count of bases not matched to a gene: 5. In germline, CDR1 is SGHTA, CDR2 FQGNSA. The CDR3 DNA reads as TGTGCCAGCAGCTTAGCATCTGACAGGGCCTATGGCTACACCTTC. It specifies CASSLASDRAYGYTF.

The chain couples TRBV2 to TRBJ2-7, with no clear D. The CDR3 length is 11 residues. V was shortened by 8 bases and J by 6 bases, with 11 bases between the two germline ends. The germline V gene has CDR1 SNHLY and CDR2 FYNNEI. The CDR3 spells CASSYQAEQYF. For the CDR3, the DNA is TGTGCCAGCTCATACCAGGCCGAGCAGTACTTC.

The gene calls are TRBV10-3 and TRBJ2-7; 7 nucleotides align to TRBD2. V shed 3 bases, J shed 1 base, and the junction held 0 bases outside the gene matches. This CDR3 is built from 13 residues. Germline CDR1 ENHRY, CDR2 SYGVKD. In DNA form, the CDR3 reads TGTGCCATCAGTGAAGCGGGGTCCTACGAGCAGTACTTC. It encodes CAISEAGSYEQYF.

The chain carries TRBV14 and TRBJ2-7; 10 positions agree with TRBD1. Germline CDR1 is SGHDN and CDR2 is FVKESK. This CDR3 has 12 residues. After removal of 6 bases from V and 8 bases from J, the junction contained 4 bases not matched to a gene. The CDR3 loop reads CASSLDRGKQYF. The CDR3 DNA is TGTGCCAGCAGTCTGGACAGGGGGAAGCAGTACTTC.

The J gene is TRBJ2-3, the V gene TRBV27; 13 positions match TRBD2. The CDR3 extends over 16 amino acids. The ends lost 2 bases at V and 1 base at J; junction bases unmatched: 0. Germline V gene lookup returns CDR1 MNHEY and CDR2 SMNVEV (reference sequence). For the CDR3, the DNA is TGTGCCAGCAGTTTAGGACTAGCGGGGGGCACAGATACGCAGTATTTT. Translating gives CASSLGLAGGTDTQYF.

The chain is built from TRBV18 and TRBJ2-1; 12 bases align to TRBD2. V shed 3 bases and J 7 bases; nucleotides not matched to a gene: 7. The CDR3 is 16 residues long. Germline assignment: CDR1 KGHSH and CDR2 LQKENI. CDR3 DNA sequence: TGTGCCAGCTCACCGACCGGACTAGCGGGAATGAATGAGCAGTTCTTC. It is translated as CASSPTGLAGMNEQFF.

V usage is TRBV19 and J usage is TRBJ2-2; TRBD1 aligns across 9 bases. The germline gives CDR1 LNHDA, CDR2 SQIVND (reference sequence). CDR3 length: 16 amino acids. V lost 2 bases, J lost 8 bases, and 9 bases stayed unmatched. The CDR3 loop is CASSILTGQGAGELFF. The DNA for the CDR3 is TGTGCCAGTAGTATACTAACGGGACAGGGTGCGGGGGAGCTGTTTTTT.

The rearrangement links TRBV9 to TRBJ2-3; 10 positions agree with TRBD2. J gave up 1 base and V 6 bases, and 5 bases lay outside the gene matches. The length of the CDR3 is 15 residues. Germline V gives CDR1 SGDLS, CDR2 YYNGEE. In nucleotides, the CDR3 is TGTGCCAGCATCGCTAGCGGGGGAGGCACAGATACGCAGTATTTT. Protein: CASIASGGGTDTQYF.

The chain combines TRBV5-1 with TRBJ1-2, with 10 bases that match TRBD1. V dropped 5 bases and J dropped 3; count of bases not matched to a gene: 10. The CDR3 is 16 residues long. Germline assignment: CDR1 SGHRS and CDR2 YFSETQ. The CDR3: CASRTNTGTGDYGYTF. As DNA, the CDR3 is TGCGCCAGCAGGACTAACACCGGGACAGGGGACTATGGCTACACCTTC.

This clone has only a few counts. J is TRBJ1-2 and V is TRBV28; D unclear. The V gene's germline CDR1 is MDHEN and CDR2 SYDVKM. This CDR3 comprises 14 residues. Trimming removed 2 bases from V and 4 bases from J, with 11 bases in between. The CDR3 loop reads CASSLMSASYGYTF. The CDR3 bases are TGTGCCAGCAGTTTAATGAGCGCGAGCTATGGCTACACCTTC.